In its sample, the clone carrying this T cell receptor (beta chain) was seen many times. Its matching antigen is unknown. V lost 0 bases, J lost 6 bases, and 2 bases stayed unmatched. The length of the CDR3 is 14 residues. Germline CDR1 DFQATT, CDR2 SNEGSKA (reference sequence). iRepertoire HTBI primers and Arm-PCR of CDR3 regions built TCR beta libraries. TCRdb itself ran the multiplex PCR reads through MiXCR, one entry per CDR3 protein. The sample includes about 560,000 distinct CDR3 sequences, about 16% of them seen just once. This sample was included in a study of regulatory T cells in long-lasting Graves disease. The time point is: newly diagnosed GD, antithyroid drugs for less than 3 months. PBMCs were the source of the RNA used for TCR sequencing. Study results and caveats: In persistent patients, shared public clonotypes (2,741) outnumbered those in new patients (approximately 940).

These data also formed part of another study, on T cells in Graves' hyperthyroidism and ophthalmopathy. That publication notes: TCR CDR3 regions were first amplified by RT-PCR with HTBI primers.

The TCR originated in a man aged 18 to 30 with Graves disease. The chain recombines TRBV20-1 with TRBJ2-1; 10 bases agree with TRBD1. The sequencing used peripheral blood mononuclear cells (PBMCs), collected at new diagnosis, from a patient treated with antithyroid drugs. CDR3: CSARDRTGGNEQFF. CDR3 DNA: TGCAGTGCTAGAGATAGGACAGGGGGCAATGAGCAGTTCTTC.